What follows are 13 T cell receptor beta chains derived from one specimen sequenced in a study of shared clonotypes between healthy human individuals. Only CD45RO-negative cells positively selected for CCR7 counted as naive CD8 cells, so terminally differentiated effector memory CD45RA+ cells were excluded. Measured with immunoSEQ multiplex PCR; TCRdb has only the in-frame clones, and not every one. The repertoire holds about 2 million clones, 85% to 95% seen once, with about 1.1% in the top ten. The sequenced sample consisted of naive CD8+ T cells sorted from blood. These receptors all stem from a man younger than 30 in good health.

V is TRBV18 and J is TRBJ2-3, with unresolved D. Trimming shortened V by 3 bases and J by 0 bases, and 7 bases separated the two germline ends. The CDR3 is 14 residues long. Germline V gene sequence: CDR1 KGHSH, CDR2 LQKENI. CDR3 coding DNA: TGTGCCAGCTCACCCCGTGGGAGCACAGATACGCAGTATTTT. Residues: CASSPRGSTDTQYF.

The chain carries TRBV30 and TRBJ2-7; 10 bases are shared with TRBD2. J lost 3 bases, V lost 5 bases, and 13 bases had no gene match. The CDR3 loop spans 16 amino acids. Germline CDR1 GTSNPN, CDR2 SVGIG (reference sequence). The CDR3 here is CAWPPGLALQFYEQYF. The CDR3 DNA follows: TGTGCCTGGCCTCCGGGACTAGCGTTACAGTTCTACGAGCAGTACTTC. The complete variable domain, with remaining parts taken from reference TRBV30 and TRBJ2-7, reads SQTIHQWPATLVQPVGSPLSLECTVEGTSNPNLYWYRQAAGRGLQLLFYSVGIGQISSEVPQNLSASRPQDRQFILSSKKLLLSDSGFYLCAWPPGLALQFYEQYFGPGTRLTVT.

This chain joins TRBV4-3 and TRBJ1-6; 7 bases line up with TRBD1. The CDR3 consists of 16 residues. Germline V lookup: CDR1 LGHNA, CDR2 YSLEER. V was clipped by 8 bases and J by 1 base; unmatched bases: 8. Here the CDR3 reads CASGHRGSSYNSPLHF. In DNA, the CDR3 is TGCGCCAGCGGGCACAGGGGATCATCCTATAATTCACCCCTCCACTTT.

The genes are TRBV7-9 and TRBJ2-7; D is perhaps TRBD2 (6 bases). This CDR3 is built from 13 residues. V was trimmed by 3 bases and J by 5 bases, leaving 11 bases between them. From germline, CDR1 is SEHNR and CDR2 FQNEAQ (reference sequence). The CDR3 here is CASSFGGAHEQYF. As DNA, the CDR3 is TGTGCCAGCAGCTTCGGGGGTGCACACGAGCAGTACTTC.

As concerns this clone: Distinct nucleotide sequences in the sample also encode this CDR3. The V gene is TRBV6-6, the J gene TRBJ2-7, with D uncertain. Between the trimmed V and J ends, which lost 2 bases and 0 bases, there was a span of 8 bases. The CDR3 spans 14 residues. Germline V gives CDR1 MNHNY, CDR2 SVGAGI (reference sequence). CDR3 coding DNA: TGTGCCAGCAGTTACACAGTAAGCTCCTACGAGCAGTACTTC. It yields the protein CASSYTVSSYEQYF.

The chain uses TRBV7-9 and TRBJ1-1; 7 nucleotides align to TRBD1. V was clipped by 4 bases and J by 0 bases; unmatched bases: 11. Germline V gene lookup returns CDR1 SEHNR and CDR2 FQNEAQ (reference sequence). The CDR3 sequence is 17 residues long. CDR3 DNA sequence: TGTGCCAGCAGCTCCCCTAACCCGACAGGGATGAACACTGAAGCTTTCTTT. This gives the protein CASSSPNPTGMNTEAFF.

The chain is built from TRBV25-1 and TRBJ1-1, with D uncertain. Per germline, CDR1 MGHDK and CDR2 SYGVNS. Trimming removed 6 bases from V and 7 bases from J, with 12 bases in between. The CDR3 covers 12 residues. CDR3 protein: CASSPTGLEAFF. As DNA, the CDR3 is TGTGCCAGCAGCCCAACCGGGCTTGAAGCTTTCTTT.

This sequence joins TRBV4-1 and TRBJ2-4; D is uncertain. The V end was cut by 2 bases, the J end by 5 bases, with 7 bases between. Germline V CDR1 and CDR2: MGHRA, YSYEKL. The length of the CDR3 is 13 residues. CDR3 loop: CASSQYLENIQYF. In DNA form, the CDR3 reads TGCGCCAGCAGCCAATACCTAGAAAACATTCAGTACTTC.

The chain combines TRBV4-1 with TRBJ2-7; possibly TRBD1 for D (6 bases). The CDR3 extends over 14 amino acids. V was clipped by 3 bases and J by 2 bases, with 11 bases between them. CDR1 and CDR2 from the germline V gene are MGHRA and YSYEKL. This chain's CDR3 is CASSHIQGTYEQYF. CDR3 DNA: TGCGCCAGCAGCCATATACAGGGAACCTACGAGCAGTACTTC.

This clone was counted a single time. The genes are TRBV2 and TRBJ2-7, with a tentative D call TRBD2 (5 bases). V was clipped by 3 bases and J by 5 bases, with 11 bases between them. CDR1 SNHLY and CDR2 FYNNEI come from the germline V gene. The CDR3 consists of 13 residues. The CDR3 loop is CASSEEVSNEQYF. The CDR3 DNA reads TGTGCCAGCAGTGAGGAGGTTTCTAACGAGCAGTACTTC.

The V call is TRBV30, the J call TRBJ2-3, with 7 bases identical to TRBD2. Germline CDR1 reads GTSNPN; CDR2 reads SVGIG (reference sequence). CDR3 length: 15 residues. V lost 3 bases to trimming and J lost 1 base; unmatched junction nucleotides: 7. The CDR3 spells CAWSLGRAGTDTQYF. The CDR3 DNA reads TGTGCCTGGAGCTTGGGGAGGGCCGGCACAGATACGCAGTATTTT.

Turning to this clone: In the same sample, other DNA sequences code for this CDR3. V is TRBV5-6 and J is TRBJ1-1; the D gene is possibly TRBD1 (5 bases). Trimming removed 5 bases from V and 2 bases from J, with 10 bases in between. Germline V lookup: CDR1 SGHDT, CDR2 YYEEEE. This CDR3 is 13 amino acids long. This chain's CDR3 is CASSVGANTEAFF. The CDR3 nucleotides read TGTGCCAGCAGTGTCGGGGCAAACACTGAAGCTTTCTTT.

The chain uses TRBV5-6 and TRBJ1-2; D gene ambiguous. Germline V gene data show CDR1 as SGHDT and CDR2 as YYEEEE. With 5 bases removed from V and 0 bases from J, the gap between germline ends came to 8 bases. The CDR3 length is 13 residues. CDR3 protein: CASRHSTNYGYTF. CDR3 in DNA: TGTGCCAGCAGGCACTCCACTAACTATGGCTACACCTTC.